This T cell receptor (beta chain) was identified in a study of blood T cell repertoires in COVID-19. Background on the study: Nucleic acid was either cDNA or gDNA, and it came from T cells, B-cell-depleted T cells, or PBMCs.

Many counts were recorded for this clone. How the authors handled the data: Nucleated cell number was recorded as an estimate derived from reference gene primer amplification. Here immunoSEQ multiplex PCR was the method, and the copy in TCRdb shows in-frame clones only, minus some. Clone size and the V and J calls come from that table; the DNA yielded D and trimming. The sample has fewer than 85,000 clones; approximately 78% are singletons. Sequencing was carried out using peripheral blood. The sequence was collected from a human donor in a cohort sampled during active COVID-19.

In DNA, the CDR3 is TGTGCCAGCAGCTTAGGTGCCGGGTTCTACACCGGGGAGCTGTTTTTT. The encoded protein is CASSLGAGFYTGELFF. The chain carries TRBV7-9 and TRBJ2-2, with D uncertain. CDR3 length: 16 residues. Trimming shortened V by 1 base and J by 3 bases, and 12 bases separated the two germline ends. Germline CDR1 is SEHNR and CDR2 is FQNEAQ (reference sequence).